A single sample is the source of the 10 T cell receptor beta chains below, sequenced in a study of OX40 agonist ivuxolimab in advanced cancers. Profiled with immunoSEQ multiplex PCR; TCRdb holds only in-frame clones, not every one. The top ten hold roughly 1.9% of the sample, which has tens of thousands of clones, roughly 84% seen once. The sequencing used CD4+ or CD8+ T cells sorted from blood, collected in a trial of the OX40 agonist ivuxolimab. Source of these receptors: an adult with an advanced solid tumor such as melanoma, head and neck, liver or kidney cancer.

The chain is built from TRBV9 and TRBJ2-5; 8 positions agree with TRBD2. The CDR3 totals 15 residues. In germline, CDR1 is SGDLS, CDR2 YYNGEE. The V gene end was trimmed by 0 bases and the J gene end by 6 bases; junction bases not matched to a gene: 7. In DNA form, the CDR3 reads TGTGCCAGCAGCGTAGGCTCCGGGAGGGTAAAGACCCAGTACTTC. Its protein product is CASSVGSGRVKTQYF. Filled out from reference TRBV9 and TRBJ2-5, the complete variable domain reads DSGVTQTPKHLITATGQRVTLRCSPRSGDLSVYWYQQSLDQGLQFLIQYYNGEERAKGNILERFSAQQFPDLHSELNLSSLELGDSALYFCASSVGSGRVKTQYFGPGTRLLVL.

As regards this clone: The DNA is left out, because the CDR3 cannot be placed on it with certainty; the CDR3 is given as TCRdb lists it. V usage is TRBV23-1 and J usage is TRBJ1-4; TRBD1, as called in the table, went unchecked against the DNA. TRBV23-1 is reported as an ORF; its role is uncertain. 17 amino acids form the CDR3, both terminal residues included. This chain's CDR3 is CAKDRARNMQLMKNCFF.

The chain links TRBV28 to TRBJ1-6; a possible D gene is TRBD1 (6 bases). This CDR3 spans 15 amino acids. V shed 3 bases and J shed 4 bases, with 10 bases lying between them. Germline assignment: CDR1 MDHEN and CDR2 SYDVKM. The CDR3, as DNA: TGTGCCAGCAGTTTCGGACAGCCTTATAATTCACCCCTCCACTTT. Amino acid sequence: CASSFGQPYNSPLHF.

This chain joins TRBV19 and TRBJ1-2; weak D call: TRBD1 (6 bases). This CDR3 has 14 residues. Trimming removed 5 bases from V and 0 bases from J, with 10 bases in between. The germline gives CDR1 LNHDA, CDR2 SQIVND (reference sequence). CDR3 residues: CASSQGTSNYGYTF. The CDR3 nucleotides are TGTGCCAGTAGTCAGGGGACCTCTAACTATGGCTACACCTTC.

CDR3 amino acids: CASTRDKNIQYF. DNA of the CDR3: TGTGCCAGCACACGGGACAAAAACATTCAGTACTTC. V is TRBV28 and J is TRBJ2-4; maybe TRBD2 (5 bases). The ends were cut back, 7 bases at V and 3 bases at J, with 7 bases in the middle. Germline V gene lookup returns CDR1 MDHEN and CDR2 SYDVKM. The CDR3 covers 12 residues.

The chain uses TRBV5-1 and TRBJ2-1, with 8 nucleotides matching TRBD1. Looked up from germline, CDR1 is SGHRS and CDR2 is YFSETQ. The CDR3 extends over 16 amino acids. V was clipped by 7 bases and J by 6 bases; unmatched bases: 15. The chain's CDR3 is CASGSLGQGTINEQFF. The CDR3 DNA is TGCGCCAGCGGATCCTTAGGACAGGGCACAATCAATGAGCAGTTCTTC.

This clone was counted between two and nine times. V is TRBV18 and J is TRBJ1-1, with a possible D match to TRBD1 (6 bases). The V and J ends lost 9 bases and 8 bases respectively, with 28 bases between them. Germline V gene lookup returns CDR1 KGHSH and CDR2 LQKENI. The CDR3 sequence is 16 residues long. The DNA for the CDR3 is TGTGCCAGTTCAAACCAACGGGGGCAGGGGAAACCCGAAGCTTTCTTT. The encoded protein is CASSNQRGQGKPEAFF.

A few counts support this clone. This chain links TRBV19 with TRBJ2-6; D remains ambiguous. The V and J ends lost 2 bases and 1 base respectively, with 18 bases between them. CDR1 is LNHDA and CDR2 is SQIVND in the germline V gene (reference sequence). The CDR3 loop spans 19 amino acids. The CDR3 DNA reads TGTGCCAGTAGTATAAGGGAAGCCTTAAGGGTATCTGGGGCCAACGTCCTGACTTTC. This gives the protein CASSIREALRVSGANVLTF. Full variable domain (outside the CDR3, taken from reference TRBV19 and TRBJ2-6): DGGITQSPKYLFRKEGQNVTLSCEQNLNHDAMYWYRQDPGQGLRLIYYSQIVNDFQKGDIAEGYSVSREKKESFPLTVTSAQKNPTAFYLCASSIREALRVSGANVLTFGAGSRLTVL.

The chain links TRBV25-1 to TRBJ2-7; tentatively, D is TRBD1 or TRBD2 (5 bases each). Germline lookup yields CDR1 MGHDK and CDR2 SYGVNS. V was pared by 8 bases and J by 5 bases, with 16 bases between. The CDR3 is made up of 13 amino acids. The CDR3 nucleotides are TGTGCCAGCCAAAAGGGACGACGCAACGAGCAGTACTTC. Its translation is CASQKGRRNEQYF.

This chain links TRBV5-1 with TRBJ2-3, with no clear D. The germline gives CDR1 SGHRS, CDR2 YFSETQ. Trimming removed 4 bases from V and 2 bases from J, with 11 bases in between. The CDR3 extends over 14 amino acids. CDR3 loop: CASSHPTATDTQYF. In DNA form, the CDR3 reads TGCGCCAGCAGCCACCCTACGGCCACAGATACGCAGTATTTT.